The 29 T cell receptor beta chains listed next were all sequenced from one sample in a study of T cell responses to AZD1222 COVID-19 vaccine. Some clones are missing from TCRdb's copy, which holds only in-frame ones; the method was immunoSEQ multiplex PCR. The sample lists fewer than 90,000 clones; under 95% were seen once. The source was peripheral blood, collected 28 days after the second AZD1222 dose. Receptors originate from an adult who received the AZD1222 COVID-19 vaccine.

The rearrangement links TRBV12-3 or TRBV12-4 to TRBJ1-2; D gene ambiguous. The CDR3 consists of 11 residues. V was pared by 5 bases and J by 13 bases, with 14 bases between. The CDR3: CASSATSDGTF. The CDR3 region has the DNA TGTGCCAGCAGTGCTACAAGCGATGGCACCTTC.

The CDR3 DNA is TGTGCCAGCTCATTAGCAGGTACCTATGGCTACACCTTC. Its protein is CASSLAGTYGYTF. The chain joins TRBV18 to TRBJ1-2; no clear D. The CDR3 totals 13 residues. Germline V gives CDR1 KGHSH, CDR2 LQKENI. Trimming took off 5 bases at V and 4 bases at J, with 11 bases between the two ends.

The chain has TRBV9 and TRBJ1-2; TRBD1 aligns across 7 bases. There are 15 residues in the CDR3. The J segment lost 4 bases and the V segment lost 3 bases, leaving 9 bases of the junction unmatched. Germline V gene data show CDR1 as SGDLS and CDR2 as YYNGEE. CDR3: CASSATGVTAYGYTF. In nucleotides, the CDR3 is TGTGCCAGCAGCGCCACAGGGGTTACCGCCTATGGCTACACCTTC.

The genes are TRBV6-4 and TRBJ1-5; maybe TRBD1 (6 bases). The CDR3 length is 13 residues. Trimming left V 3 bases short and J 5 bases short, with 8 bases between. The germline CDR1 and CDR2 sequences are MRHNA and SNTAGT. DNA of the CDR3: TGTGCCAGCAGTGAGGACAGACATCAGCCCCAGCATTTT. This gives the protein CASSEDRHQPQHF.

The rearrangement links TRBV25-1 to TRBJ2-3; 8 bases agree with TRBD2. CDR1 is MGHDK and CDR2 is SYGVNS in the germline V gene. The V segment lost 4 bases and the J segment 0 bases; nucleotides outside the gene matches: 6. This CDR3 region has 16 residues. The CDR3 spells CASSARTSSSTDTQYF. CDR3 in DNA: TGTGCCAGCAGTGCCCGGACTAGCTCAAGCACAGATACGCAGTATTTT. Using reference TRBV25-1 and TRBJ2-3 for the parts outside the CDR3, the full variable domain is EADIYQTPRYLVIGTGKKITLECSQTMGHDKMYWYQQDPGMELHLIHYSYGVNSTEKGDLSSESTVSRIRTEHFPLTLESARPSHTSQYLCASSARTSSSTDTQYFGPGTRLTVL.

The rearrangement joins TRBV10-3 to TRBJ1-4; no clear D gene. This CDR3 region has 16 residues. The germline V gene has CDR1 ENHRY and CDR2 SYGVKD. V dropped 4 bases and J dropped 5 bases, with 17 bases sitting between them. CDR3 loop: CAISAFGVTVNEKLFF. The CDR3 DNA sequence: TGTGCCATCAGTGCCTTTGGGGTAACAGTAAATGAAAAACTGTTTTTT.

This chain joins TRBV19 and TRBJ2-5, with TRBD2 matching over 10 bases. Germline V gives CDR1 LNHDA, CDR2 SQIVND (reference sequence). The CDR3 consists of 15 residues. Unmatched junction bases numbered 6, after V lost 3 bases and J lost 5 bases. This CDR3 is CASSIWTSGAETQYF. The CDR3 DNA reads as TGTGCCAGTAGTATTTGGACTAGCGGAGCCGAGACCCAGTACTTC.

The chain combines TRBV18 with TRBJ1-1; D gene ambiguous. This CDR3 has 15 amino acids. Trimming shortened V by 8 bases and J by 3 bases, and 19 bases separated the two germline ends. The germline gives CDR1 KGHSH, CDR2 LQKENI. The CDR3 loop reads CASQWRGQRDTEAFF. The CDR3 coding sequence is TGTGCCAGCCAGTGGCGTGGCCAGCGGGACACTGAAGCTTTCTTT.

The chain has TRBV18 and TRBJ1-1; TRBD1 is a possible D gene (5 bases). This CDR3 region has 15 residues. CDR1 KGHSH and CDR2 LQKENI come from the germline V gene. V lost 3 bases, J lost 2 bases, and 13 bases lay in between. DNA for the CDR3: TGTGCCAGCTCACCCAGGGAGGGAGACAACACTGAAGCTTTCTTT. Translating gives CASSPREGDNTEAFF. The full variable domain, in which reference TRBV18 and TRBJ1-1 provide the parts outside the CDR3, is NAGVMQNPRHLVRRRGQEARLRCSPMKGHSHVYWYRQLPEEGLKFMVYLQKENIIDESGMPKERFSAEFPKEGPSILRIQQVVRGDSAAYFCASSPREGDNTEAFFGQGTRLTVV.

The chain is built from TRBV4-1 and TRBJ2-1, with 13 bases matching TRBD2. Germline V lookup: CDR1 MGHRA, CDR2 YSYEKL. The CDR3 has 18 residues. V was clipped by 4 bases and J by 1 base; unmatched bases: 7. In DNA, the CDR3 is TGCGCCAGCAGCCCACTAGCGGGGGGGCCGTCTTCCTACAATGAGCAGTTCTTC. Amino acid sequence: CASSPLAGGPSSYNEQFF.

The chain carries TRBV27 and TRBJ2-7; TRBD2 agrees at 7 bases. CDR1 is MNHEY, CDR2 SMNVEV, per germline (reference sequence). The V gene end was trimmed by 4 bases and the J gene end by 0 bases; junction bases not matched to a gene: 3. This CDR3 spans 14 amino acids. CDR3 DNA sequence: TGTGCCAGCAGTTGGGCGGGGGACTCCTACGAGCAGTACTTC. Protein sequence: CASSWAGDSYEQYF.

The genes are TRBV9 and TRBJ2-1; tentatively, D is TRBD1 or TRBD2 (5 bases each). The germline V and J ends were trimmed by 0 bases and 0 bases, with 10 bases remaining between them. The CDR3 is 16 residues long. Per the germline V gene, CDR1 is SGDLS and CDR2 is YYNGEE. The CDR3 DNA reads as TGTGCCAGCAGCGTAGGTGGGGACGTCTCCTACAATGAGCAGTTCTTC. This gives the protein CASSVGGDVSYNEQFF.

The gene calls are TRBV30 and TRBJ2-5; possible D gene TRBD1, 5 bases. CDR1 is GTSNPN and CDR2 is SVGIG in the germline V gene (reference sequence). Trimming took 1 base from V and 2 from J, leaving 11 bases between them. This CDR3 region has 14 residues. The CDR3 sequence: CAWSALDKQETQYF. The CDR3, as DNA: TGTGCCTGGAGTGCATTGGACAAGCAAGAGACCCAGTACTTC.

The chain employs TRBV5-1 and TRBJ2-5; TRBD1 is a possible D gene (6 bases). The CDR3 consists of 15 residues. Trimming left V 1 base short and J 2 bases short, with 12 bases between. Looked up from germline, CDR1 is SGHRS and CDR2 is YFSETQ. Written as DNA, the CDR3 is TGCGCCAGCAGCTTGACGACAGGCTCACAAGAGACCCAGTACTTC. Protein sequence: CASSLTTGSQETQYF.

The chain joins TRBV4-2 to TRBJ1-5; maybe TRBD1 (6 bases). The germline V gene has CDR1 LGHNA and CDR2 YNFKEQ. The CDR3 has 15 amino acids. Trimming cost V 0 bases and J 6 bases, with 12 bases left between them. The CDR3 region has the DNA TGTGCCAGCAGCCAAGATCCAACAGGGAGTCAGCCCCAGCATTTT. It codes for CASSQDPTGSQPQHF.

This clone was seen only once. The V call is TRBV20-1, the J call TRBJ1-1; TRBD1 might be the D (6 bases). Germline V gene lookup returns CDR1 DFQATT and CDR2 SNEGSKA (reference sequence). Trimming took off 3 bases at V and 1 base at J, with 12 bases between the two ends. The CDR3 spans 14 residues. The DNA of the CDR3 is TGCAGTGCTAGTCGCCCGGGGGCGAACACTGAAGCTTTCTTT. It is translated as CSASRPGANTEAFF.

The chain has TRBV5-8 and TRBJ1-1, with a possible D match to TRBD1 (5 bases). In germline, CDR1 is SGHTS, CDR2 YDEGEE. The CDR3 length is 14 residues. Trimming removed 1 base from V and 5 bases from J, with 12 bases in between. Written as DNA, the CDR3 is TGTGCCAGCAGCTTGTGGGGGGTCGGGACTGAAGCTTTCTTT. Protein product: CASSLWGVGTEAFF.

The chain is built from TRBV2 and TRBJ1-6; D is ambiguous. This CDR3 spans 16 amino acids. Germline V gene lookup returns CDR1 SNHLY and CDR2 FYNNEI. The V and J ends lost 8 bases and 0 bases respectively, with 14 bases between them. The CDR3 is CASLMGSSSYNSPLHF. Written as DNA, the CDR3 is TGTGCCAGCCTTATGGGCAGTAGCTCCTATAATTCACCCCTCCACTTT.

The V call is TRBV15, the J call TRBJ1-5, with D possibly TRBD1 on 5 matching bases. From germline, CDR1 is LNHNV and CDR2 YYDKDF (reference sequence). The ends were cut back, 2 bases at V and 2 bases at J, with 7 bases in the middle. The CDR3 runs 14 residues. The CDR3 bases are TGTGCCACCAGCAGAAGGGGAGGCAATCAGCCCCAGCATTTT. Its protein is CATSRRGGNQPQHF. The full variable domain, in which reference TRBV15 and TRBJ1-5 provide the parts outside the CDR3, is DAMVIQNPRYQVTQFGKPVTLSCSQTLNHNVMYWYQQKSSQAPKLLFHYYDKDFNNEADTPDNFQSRRPNTSFCFLDIRSPGLGDTAMYLCATSRRGGNQPQHFGDGTRLSIL.

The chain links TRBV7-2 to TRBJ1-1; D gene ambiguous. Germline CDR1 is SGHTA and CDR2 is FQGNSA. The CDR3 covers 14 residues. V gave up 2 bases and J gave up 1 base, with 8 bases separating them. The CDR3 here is CASSLHASNTEAFF. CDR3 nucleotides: TGTGCCAGCAGCTTACATGCCTCGAACACTGAAGCTTTCTTT.

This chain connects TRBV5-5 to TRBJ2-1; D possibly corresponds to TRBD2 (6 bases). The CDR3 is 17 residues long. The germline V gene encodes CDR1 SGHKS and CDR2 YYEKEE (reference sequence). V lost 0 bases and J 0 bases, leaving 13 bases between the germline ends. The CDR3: CASSLVAGGHSYNEQFF. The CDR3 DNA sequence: TGTGCCAGCAGCTTGGTCGCCGGGGGTCACTCCTACAATGAGCAGTTCTTC.

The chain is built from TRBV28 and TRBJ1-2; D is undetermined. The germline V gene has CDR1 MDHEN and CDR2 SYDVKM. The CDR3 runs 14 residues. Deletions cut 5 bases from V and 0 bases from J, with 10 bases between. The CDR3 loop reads CASSPRWANYGYTF. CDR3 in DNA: TGTGCCAGCAGTCCCCGGTGGGCTAACTATGGCTACACCTTC.

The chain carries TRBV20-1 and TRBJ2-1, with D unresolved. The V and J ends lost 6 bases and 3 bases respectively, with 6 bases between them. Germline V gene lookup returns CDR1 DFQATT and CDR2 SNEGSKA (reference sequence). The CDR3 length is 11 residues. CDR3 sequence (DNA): TGCAGTGCAGGCCTCTACAATGAGCAGTTCTTC. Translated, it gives CSAGLYNEQFF.

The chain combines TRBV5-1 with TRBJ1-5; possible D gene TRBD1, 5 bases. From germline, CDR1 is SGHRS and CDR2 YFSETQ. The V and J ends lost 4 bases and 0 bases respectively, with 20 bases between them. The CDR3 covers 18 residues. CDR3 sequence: CASSPGTFGAVSNQPQHF. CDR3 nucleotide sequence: TGCGCCAGCAGCCCGGGGACTTTCGGCGCAGTTAGCAATCAGCCCCAGCATTTT. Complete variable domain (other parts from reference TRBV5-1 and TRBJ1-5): KAGVTQTPRYLIKTRGQQVTLSCSPISGHRSVSWYQQTPGQGLQFLFEYFSETQRNKGNFPGRFSGRQFSNSRSEMNVSTLELGDSALYLCASSPGTFGAVSNQPQHFGDGTRLSIL.

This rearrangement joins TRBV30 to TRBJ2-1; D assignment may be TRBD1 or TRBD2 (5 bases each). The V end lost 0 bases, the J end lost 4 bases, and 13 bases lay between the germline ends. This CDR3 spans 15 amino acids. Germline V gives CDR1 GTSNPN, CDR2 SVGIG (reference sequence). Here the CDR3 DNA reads TGTGCCTGGAGTGTAGGTGGGGACCAATACAATGAGCAGTTCTTC. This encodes CAWSVGGDQYNEQFF.

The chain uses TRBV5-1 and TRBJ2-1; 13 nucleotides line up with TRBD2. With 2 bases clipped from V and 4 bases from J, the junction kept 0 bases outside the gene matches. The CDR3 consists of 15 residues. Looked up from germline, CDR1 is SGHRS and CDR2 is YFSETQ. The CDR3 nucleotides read TGCGCCAGCAGCTTACTAGCGGGGGGGTACAATGAGCAGTTCTTC. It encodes CASSLLAGGYNEQFF.

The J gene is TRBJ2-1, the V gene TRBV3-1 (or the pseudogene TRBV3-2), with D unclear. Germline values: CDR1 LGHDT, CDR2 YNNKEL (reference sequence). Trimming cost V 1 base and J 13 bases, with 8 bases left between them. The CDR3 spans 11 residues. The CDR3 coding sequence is TGTGCCAGCAGCCAAGGAAGCGTACAGTTCTTC. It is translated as CASSQGSVQFF.

The CDR3 DNA sequence: TGTGCCAGCAGCGTAGACGCCTTGGGGGCTTTCTTT. Its translation is CASSVDALGAFF. The chain uses TRBV5-4 and TRBJ1-1; D not resolved. Trimming pared 4 bases from V and 11 bases from J, leaving 15 bases between. CDR1 SGHNT and CDR2 YYREEE come from the germline V gene (reference sequence). The CDR3 loop spans 12 amino acids.

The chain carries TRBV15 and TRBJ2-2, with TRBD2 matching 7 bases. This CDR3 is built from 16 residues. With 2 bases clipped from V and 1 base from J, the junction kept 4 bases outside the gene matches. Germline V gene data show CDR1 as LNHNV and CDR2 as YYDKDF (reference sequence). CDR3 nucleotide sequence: TGTGCCACCAGCAGAACCCGGGGGGAGAACACCGGGGAGCTGTTTTTT. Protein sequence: CATSRTRGENTGELFF. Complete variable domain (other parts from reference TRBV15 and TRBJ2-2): DAMVIQNPRYQVTQFGKPVTLSCSQTLNHNVMYWYQQKSSQAPKLLFHYYDKDFNNEADTPDNFQSRRPNTSFCFLDIRSPGLGDTAMYLCATSRTRGENTGELFFGEGSRLTVL.